This paragraph covers one T cell receptor (beta chain) sequence. The data originate from a study of blood T cell repertoires in COVID-19. Study-wide background: COVID-19 samples collected from the United States, Italy and Spain covered acute and convalescent phases. PBMCs, B-cell-depleted T cells, or T cells provided the cDNA or gDNA that made up the material.

Original processing notes: Estimates of nucleated cell counts were drawn from the amplification of reference gene primers. Using immunoSEQ multiplex PCR, the repertoire was profiled, and TCRdb retains in-frame clones only, with some absent. V and J calls and clone size come straight from that table; D and trimming were deduced from the DNA. The table lists about 41,000 clones, nearly 90% of them singletons. The sequence was collected from a man aged 60 to 69 with acute or convalescent COVID-19. Input material: peripheral blood.

In DNA form, the CDR3 reads TGTGCCAGCACCTCCCGGTCCGACACTGAAGCTTTCTTT. Its protein product is CASTSRSDTEAFF. The rearrangement uses TRBV28 and TRBJ1-1; D is unresolved. V was shortened by 7 bases and J by 3 bases, with 12 bases between the two germline ends. This CDR3 is built from 13 residues. Germline V gene sequence: CDR1 MDHEN, CDR2 SYDVKM.